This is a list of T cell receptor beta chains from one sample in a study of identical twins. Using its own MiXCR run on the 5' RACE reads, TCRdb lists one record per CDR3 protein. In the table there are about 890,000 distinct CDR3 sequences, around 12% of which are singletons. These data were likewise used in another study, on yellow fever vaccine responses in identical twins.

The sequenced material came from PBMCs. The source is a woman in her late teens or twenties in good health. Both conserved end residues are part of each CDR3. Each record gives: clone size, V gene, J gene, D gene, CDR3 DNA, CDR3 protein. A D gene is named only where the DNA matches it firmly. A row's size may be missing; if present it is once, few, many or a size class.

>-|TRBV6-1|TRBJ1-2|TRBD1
TGTGCCAGCAGGTCACCTGGGACAGCCTATGGCTACACCTTC
CASRSPGTAYGYTF
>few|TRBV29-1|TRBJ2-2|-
TGCAGCGGGAGACGGCTAGACACCGGGGAGCTGTTTTTT
CSGRRLDTGELFF
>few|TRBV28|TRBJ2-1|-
TGTGCCAGCACCCTGGGGGAGGGGGTCCATGAGCAGTTCTTC
CASTLGEGVHEQFF
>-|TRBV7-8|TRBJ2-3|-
TGTGCCAGCAGCTTAGCGGTAGCTAACACAGATACGCAGTATTTT
CASSLAVANTDTQYF
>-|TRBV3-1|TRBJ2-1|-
TGTGCCAGCAGCCAAGAATCCAGGGACAATGAGCAGTTCTTC
CASSQESRDNEQFF
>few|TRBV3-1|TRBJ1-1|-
TGTGCCAGCAGCCAAGGGGGCGTGGGACGAACTGAAGCTTTCTTT
CASSQGGVGRTEAFF
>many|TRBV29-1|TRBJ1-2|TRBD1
TGCAGCGCCTCGGGGCAGGGGGACTCTGGCTACACCTTC
CSASGQGDSGYTF
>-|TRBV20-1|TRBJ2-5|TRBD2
TGCAGTGCTAGAGAGTTGTATGGGACTAGAAAAAAAGAGACCCAGTACTTC
CSARELYGTRKKETQYF
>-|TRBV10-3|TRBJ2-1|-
TGTGCCATCAGCGTGAATCAGGGTTACAATGAGCAGTTCTTC
CAISVNQGYNEQFF
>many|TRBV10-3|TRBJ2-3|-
TGTGCCATCAGCACATATAGCACAGATACGCAGTATTTT
CAISTYSTDTQYF
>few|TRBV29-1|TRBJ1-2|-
TGCAGCGCCCCAGAGGGATATGGCTACACCTTC
CSAPEGYGYTF
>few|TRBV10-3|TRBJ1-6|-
TGTGCCATCAGTGTAGACGAGGGAAATTCACCCCTCCACTTT
CAISVDEGNSPLHF
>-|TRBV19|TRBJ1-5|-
TGTGCCAGTAGTCCACAGAATCAGCCCCAGCATTTT
CASSPQNQPQHF
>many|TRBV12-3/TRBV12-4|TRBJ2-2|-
TGTGCCAGCAGGGCCTCTTCCGGGGAGCTGTTTTTT
CASRASSGELFF
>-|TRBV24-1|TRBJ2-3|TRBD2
TGTGCCACCAGTGATTTGACTAGCGGACACACAGATACGCAGTATTTT
CATSDLTSGHTDTQYF
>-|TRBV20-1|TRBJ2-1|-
TGCAGTGCGCGGGACGGGGGAAGCAAGGCCCAGCAGTTCTTC
CSARDGGSKAQQFF
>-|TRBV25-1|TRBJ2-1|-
TGTGCCAGCCGCTCATTTTTCTCGTACAATGAGCAGTTCTTC
CASRSFFSYNEQFF
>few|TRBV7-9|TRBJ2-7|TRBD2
TGTGCCAGCAGCTCATCACTGGCGGGAGCACCCTACGAGCAGTACTTC
CASSSSLAGAPYEQYF
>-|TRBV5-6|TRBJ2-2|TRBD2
TGTGCTAGCGGAACTAGCGGGGGTATCAACACCGGGGAGCTGTTTTTT
CASGTSGGINTGELFF
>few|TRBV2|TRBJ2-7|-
TGTGCCAGCATCCGGGACCCCTTAGGGGAGCAGTACTTC
CASIRDPLGEQYF
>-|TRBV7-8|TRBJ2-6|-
TGTGCCAGCAGCTTAGACCAGGGGCCCACTCTGGCGGGGGCCAACGTCCTGACTTTC
CASSLDQGPTLAGANVLTF
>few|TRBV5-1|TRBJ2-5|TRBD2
TGCGCCAGCAGCTTGTCGGCGGGAGGGGCGGAGACCCAGTACTTC
CASSLSAGGAETQYF
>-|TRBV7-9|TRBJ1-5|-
TGTGCCAGCAGCTTAGGGGTAGGGGATCAGCCCCAGCATTTT
CASSLGVGDQPQHF
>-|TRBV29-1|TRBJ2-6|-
TGCAGCGTTGAAGCTGACAGTTGGAGCTCTGGGGCCAACGTCCTGACTTTC
CSVEADSWSSGANVLTF
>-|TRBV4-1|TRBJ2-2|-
TGCGCCAGCAGCCTAGCTTCCGTGGAGGCCGGGGAGCTGTTTTTT
CASSLASVEAGELFF
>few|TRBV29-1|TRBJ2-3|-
TGCAGCGTTGACGTTCAGGGAAACACAGATACGCAGTATTTT
CSVDVQGNTDTQYF
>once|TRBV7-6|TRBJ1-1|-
TGTGCCAGCAGCCGGGACCTGACCACTGAAGCTTTCTTT
CASSRDLTTEAFF
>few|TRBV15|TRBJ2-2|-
TGTGCCACCAGCCCCGGTGGGGGACCCGGGGAGCTGTTTTTT
CATSPGGGPGELFF
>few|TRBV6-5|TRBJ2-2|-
TGTGCCAGCAGTTACTCGATAGGTGGGAGCACCGGGGAGCTGTTTTTT
CASSYSIGGSTGELFF
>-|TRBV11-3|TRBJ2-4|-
TGTGCCAGCAGAAAAGGGGAAAACATTCAGTACTTC
CASRKGENIQYF
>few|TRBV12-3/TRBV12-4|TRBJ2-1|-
TGTGCCAGCAGTTTCATGCGACCTTACAATGAGCAGTTCTTC
CASSFMRPYNEQFF
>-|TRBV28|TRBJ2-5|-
TGTGCCACCCTACAGGGATTGCAAGAGACCCAGTACTTC
CATLQGLQETQYF
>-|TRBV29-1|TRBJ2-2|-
TGCAGCGTTGTCCCGCAGGGGGGCGGGGAGCTGTTTTTT
CSVVPQGGGELFF